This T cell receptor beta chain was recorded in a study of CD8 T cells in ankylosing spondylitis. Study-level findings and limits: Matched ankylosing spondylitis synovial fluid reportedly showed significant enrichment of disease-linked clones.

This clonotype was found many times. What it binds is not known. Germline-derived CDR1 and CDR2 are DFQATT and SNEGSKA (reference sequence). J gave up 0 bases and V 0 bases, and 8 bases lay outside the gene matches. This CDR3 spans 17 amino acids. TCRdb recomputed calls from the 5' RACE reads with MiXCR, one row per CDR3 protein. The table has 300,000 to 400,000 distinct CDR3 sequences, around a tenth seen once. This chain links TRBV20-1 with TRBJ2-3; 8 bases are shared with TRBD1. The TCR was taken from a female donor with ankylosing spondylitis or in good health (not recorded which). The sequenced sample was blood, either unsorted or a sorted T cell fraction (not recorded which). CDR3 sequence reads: CSARDDRGSLSTDTQYF. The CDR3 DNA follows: TGCAGTGCTAGAGATGACAGGGGATCCCTTAGCACAGATACGCAGTATTTT.